Sequencing of this T cell receptor beta chain was carried out in a study of shared T cell receptors in the human thymus. The CDR3 runs to 16 residues. V shed 0 bases and J 3 bases; nucleotides not matched to a gene: 7. The germline gives CDR1 SGHAT, CDR2 FQNNGV. Clones were read by immunoSEQ multiplex PCR, and TCRdb kept only the in-frame ones, dropping some. The profile shows about 610,000 clones, roughly 90% of them singletons. The data were also submitted as part of a second study, on human thymus T cells. From that paper: Resections that were taken during corrective heart surgery supplied the thymus tissue. Thymic and blood repertoires seemed to favor certain V and J genes. Thymic TCR repertoires of unrelated people reportedly overlapped highly.

The rearrangement joins TRBV11-2 to TRBJ2-5; 7 bases are shared with TRBD2. Sequenced input: thymocytes. The sequence was obtained from a boy less than two years old with a congenital heart defect. The CDR3 reads CASSLEGSAGEETQYF. CDR3 coding DNA: TGTGCCAGCAGCTTAGAAGGGTCGGCGGGGGAAGAGACCCAGTACTTC. The full variable domain, its missing parts supplied by reference TRBV11-2 and TRBJ2-5, is EAGVAQSPRYKIIEKRQSVAFWCNPISGHATLYWYQQILGQGPKLLIQFQNNGVVDDSQLPKDRFSAERLKGVDSTLKIQPAKLEDSAVYLCASSLEGSAGEETQYFGPGTRLLVL.